This entry lists 18 T cell receptor beta chains sequenced from one sample in a study of tumor and adjacent non-tumor tissue in lung cancer. No cell sorting was done before RNA was extracted from the tissue. Three rounds of nested PCR, following a modified ARM-PCR protocol, produced the TCRbeta library. TCRdb processed the multiplex PCR reads anew with MiXCR; each CDR3 protein has one entry. The sample includes more than 95,000 distinct CDR3 sequences, 66% of them seen just once. Sequencing used lung tumor tissue. The receptors originated from a man aged 25-40 years with non-small cell lung cancer.

This clonotype was detected a few times. One base away lies a much larger clone, so this may be a sequencing read error. The rearrangement links TRBV20-1 to TRBJ1-1; the D is unclear. The CDR3 sequence is 13 residues long. In germline, CDR1 is DFQATT, CDR2 SNEGSKA (reference sequence). The CDR3 here is CSANLGGNADAFF. The CDR3 coding sequence is TGCAGTGCTAATCTGGGAGGGAACGCTGATGCTTTCTTT.

As concerns this clonotype: Germline is not matched at one junction end, which may reflect a read error. The chain uses TRBV12-3 or TRBV12-4 and TRBJ2-4; D possibly uses TRBD1 or TRBD2 (5 bases each). The CDR3 extends over 13 amino acids. CDR3: CASSGGANNIQNF. For the CDR3, the DNA is TGTGCCAGCAGTGGGGGAGCCAACAACATTCAGAACTTC.

This clonotype occurred once. A single base separates this from a much larger clone, so it may be a read error. V usage is TRBV12-3 or TRBV12-4 and J usage is TRBJ2-3, with 11 bases identical to TRBD2. The CDR3 covers 13 residues. This CDR3 reads CASTLAGVDKQYF. The CDR3 nucleotides read TGTGCCAGCACACTAGCGGGGGTGGATAAGCAGTATTTT.

About this clonotype itself: A much larger clone lies one base from this, so it may be a read error. The V call is TRBV6-5, the J call TRBJ1-2, with 11 nucleotides matching TRBD1. After removal of 8 bases from V and 8 bases from J, the junction contained 4 bases not matched to a gene. CDR1 is MNHEY, CDR2 SVGAGI, per germline. The CDR3 length is 12 residues. CDR3 sequence: CASGQGATGYTF. CDR3 DNA sequence: TGTGCCAGCGGACAGGGGGCGACAGGCTACACCTTC.

For this clonotype: At one of its ends the junction is not consistent with the germline gene, which may arise from a read error. The V and J genes are TRBV6-5 and TRBJ1-2; D remains unclear. The CDR3 has 10 residues. Germline V gives CDR1 MNHEY, CDR2 SVGAGI. CDR3 sequence (DNA): TGTGTCAGTGGCCCTAACGGGTACACTTTC. It specifies CVSGPNGYTF.

Notes on this clonotype: A much more abundant neighbour one base away suggests this may be a read error. The chain is built from TRBV29-1 and TRBJ1-1, with a weak D call TRBD1 (6 bases). CDR1 and CDR2 (germline): SQVTM, ANQGSEA. Trimming shortened V by 8 bases and J by 11 bases, and 21 bases separated the two germline ends. The CDR3 loop spans 12 amino acids. The CDR3 loop reads CSIGDRPVGAFF. The CDR3 bases are TGCAGCATTGGCGACAGGCCCGTCGGGGCTTTCTTT.

This clonotype was counted ten times or more. Possible read error: a much larger clone is one base away. The V gene is TRBV11-2, the J gene TRBJ2-2, with D perhaps TRBD2 (6 bases). The length of the CDR3 is 16 residues. V lost 1 base and J lost 4, with 13 bases in between. CDR1 is SGHAT, CDR2 FQNNGV, per germline. DNA of the CDR3: TGTGCCAGCAGCTTAGTGATGGCGGGGAGCACCGGGGAGCTGTTTTTT. Translated, it gives CASSLVMAGSTGELFF.

The table lists this clonotype with a count of one. One end of the junction does not line up with germline, which may come from a read error. V and J are TRBV11-2 and TRBJ2-1; possible D gene TRBD2, 7 bases. CDR3 length: 16 amino acids. CDR1 SGHAT and CDR2 FQNNGV come from the germline V gene. CDR3 nucleotides: TGTGCCAGCAGCCAGGGGCTCGTGGGAGGGTACAGTGAGCAGTTCTTC. It codes for CASSQGLVGGYSEQFF. The full variable domain, rest sourced from reference TRBV11-2 and TRBJ2-1, is EAGVAQSPRYKIIEKRQSVAFWCNPISGHATLYWYQQILGQGPKLLIQFQNNGVVDDSQLPKDRFSAERLKGVDSTLKIQPAKLEDSAVYLCASSQGLVGGYSEQFFGPGTRLTVL.

Note on this clonotype: This may arise from a read error, as a much more abundant clone is one base away. The chain recombines TRBV7-8 with TRBJ2-7; no reliable D call. The CDR3 contains 13 residues. Germline-derived CDR1 and CDR2 are SGHVS and FQNEAQ. The CDR3, as DNA: TGTGCCAGCAGCTTAGGGTCAGGTTACGACCAGTACTTC. Its protein is CASSLGSGYDQYF.

The sample holds many counts of this clonotype. The chain has TRBV20-1 and TRBJ1-1; D is undetermined. CDR1 is DFQATT and CDR2 is SNEGSKA in the germline V gene (reference sequence). The CDR3 is 14 residues long. The germline V and J ends were trimmed by 0 bases and 3 bases, with 11 bases remaining between them. The CDR3 spells CSAREAGLDTEAFF. In DNA form, the CDR3 reads TGCAGTGCTAGAGAGGCGGGATTGGACACTGAAGCTTTCTTT.

Of note for this clonotype: A read error may be the cause here, since a much bigger clone is one base away. This sequence joins TRBV20-1 and TRBJ2-7; 8 positions agree with TRBD1. The CDR3 consists of 14 residues. Germline V gene sequence: CDR1 DFQATT, CDR2 SNEGSKA (reference sequence). CDR3 loop: CSTRADRASDEQYF. DNA for the CDR3: TGCAGTACTAGAGCGGACAGGGCCTCGGACGAGCAGTACTTC.

This clonotype was detected ten times or more. The chain carries TRBV29-1 and TRBJ1-5; TRBD1 is a possible D gene (6 bases). Germline V gene data show CDR1 as SQVTM and CDR2 as ANQGSEA. There are 13 residues in the CDR3. V lost 4 bases, J lost 3 bases, and 10 bases lay in between. Here the CDR3 reads CSVGGQYNQPQHF. CDR3 nucleotides: TGCAGCGTTGGGGGGCAGTACAATCAGCCCCAGCATTTT.

As regards this clonotype: The CDR3 end shows no conserved phenylalanine or tryptophan, and so a read error is likely. V gene TRBV7-9 combines with J gene TRBJ2-1; 8 nucleotides agree with TRBD1. The V gene's germline CDR1 is SEHNR and CDR2 FQNEAQ (reference sequence). This CDR3 has 14 residues. Losses at the gene ends were 5 bases for V and 10 bases for J; bases not matched to a gene: 10. In DNA, the CDR3 is TGTGCCAGCAGCCTAGGACAGGGACGGAACGAGCAGTTCTAC. This sequence encodes CASSLGQGRNEQFY.

As for this clonotype: Possible read error: a much larger clone is one base away. The chain links TRBV6-2 or TRBV6-3 to TRBJ1-5; 7 bases align to TRBD1. The CDR3 is made up of 16 amino acids. The V gene's germline CDR1 is MNHEY and CDR2 SVGEGT. The CDR3 coding sequence is TGTGCCAGCAGGACCCCGGACAGGAGGCCTCATCAGTCCCAGCATTTT. It encodes CASRTPDRRPHQSQHF.

As to this clonotype: Since a much larger clone is just one base distant, this may be a read error. The CDR3 sequence: CSARDGRGLGTETFF. The CDR3 region has the DNA TGCAGTGCTAGAGACGGTCGGGGGCTAGGGACTGAAACTTTCTTT. The chain joins TRBV20-1 to TRBJ1-1; D is perhaps TRBD1 (6 bases). CDR1 and CDR2 (germline): DFQATT, SNEGSKA (reference sequence). This CDR3 contains 15 residues.

A note on this clonotype: Being one base from a much bigger clone, this may be a read error. This chain uses TRBV4-3 with TRBJ2-5, with a tentative D call TRBD2 (5 bases). CDR1 LGHNA and CDR2 YSLEER come from the germline V gene. The CDR3 consists of 14 residues. The germline V and J ends were trimmed by 3 bases and 5 bases, with 13 bases remaining between them. The CDR3 sequence: CASSQMTNSETQYF. CDR3 DNA sequence: TGCGCCAGCAGCCAGATGACTAACAGCGAGACCCAGTACTTC.

For this clonotype: A much larger clonotype is one base distant, so this may be a read error. V is TRBV20-1 and J is TRBJ1-4, with a weak D call TRBD1 (5 bases). V was cut by 5 bases and J by 5 bases, with 24 bases left in between. Germline V gene lookup returns CDR1 DFQATT and CDR2 SNEGSKA (reference sequence). The CDR3 consists of 17 residues. As DNA, the CDR3 is TGCAGTGCTCAGTGGGGCCAGGTGTTGGGAGGGAATGAAAAACTGTTTTTT. Translated, it gives CSAQWGQVLGGNEKLFF.

On this clonotype itself: The CDR3 does not close with the conserved phenylalanine or tryptophan, likely indicating a read error. The chain employs TRBV4-1 and TRBJ2-7; D is unresolved. The CDR3 contains 15 residues. The germline gives CDR1 MGHRA, CDR2 YSYEKL. V gave up 0 bases and J gave up 3 bases, with 12 bases separating them. The CDR3 DNA reads TGCGCCAGCAGCCAAGAGATAGTCTCCCTCTACGAGCAGTACCTC. Translated: CASSQEIVSLYEQYL.